A selection of T cell receptor beta chains follows, all from one sample in a study of blood T cell repertoires in COVID-19. The table came from immunoSEQ multiplex PCR; TCRdb's copy has only in-frame clones and leaves some out. The sample holds 300,000 to 450,000 clones, approximately 89% seen once. The sequenced material came from peripheral blood. Receptors originate from an older woman with COVID-19, enrolled during active disease. Both conserved end residues are part of each CDR3. D genes are given only for firm matches. Clone size is given for some rows only: seen once, a few or many times, or a class if the clone is expanded.

j_call cdr3_length d_call v_call clone_size cdr3_nt cdr3_aa
TRBJ1-3 14 NA TRBV6-6 NA TGTGCCAGCAGTTACTATGTAGAAGGAAACACCATATATTTT CASSYYVEGNTIYF
TRBJ2-1 13 TRBD2 TRBV7-3 NA TGTGCCAGCAGCCGGACTAGAAACAATGAGCAGTTCTTC CASSRTRNNEQFF
TRBJ2-5 15 NA TRBV7-9 NA TGTGCCAGCAGCTTAGCGGGGGCCCGTCAAGAGACCCAGTACTTC CASSLAGARQETQYF
TRBJ1-3 15 NA TRBV5-1 NA TGCGCCAGCAGCTTGAGTACCGGCTCTGGAAACACCATATATTTT CASSLSTGSGNTIYF
TRBJ2-1 18 NA TRBV2 NA TGTGCCAGCAGAGCAACGCGCCCAGAGAGCGGAACCTACAATGAGCAGTTCTTC CASRATRPESGTYNEQFF
TRBJ1-1 11 NA TRBV28 NA TGTGCCAGCCACTCCCCGACTGAAGCTTTCTTT CASHSPTEAFF
TRBJ2-2 17 TRBD2 TRBV10-2 once TGCGCCAGCGCGTACCCTAGCGGGGGACCGAACACCGGGGAGCTGTTTTTT CASAYPSGGPNTGELFF
TRBJ1-1 13 TRBD1 TRBV10-3 NA TGTGCCACCGGGGACAGGGGAAACACTGAAGCTTTCTTT CATGDRGNTEAFF
TRBJ2-7 17 TRBD1 TRBV4-1 NA TGCGCCAGCAGCCAAGAATCGGTGCAAACAGGGGGATACGAGCAGTACTTC CASSQESVQTGGYEQYF
TRBJ2-7 16 TRBD1 TRBV29-1 NA TGCAGCGTCTCAGAGCCGAGCCCAACAGGGGACTACGAGCAGTACTTC CSVSEPSPTGDYEQYF
TRBJ2-6 16 NA TRBV19 NA TGTGCCAGTAGTATAGAGGGCATATCTGGGGCCAACGTCCTGACTTTC CASSIEGISGANVLTF
TRBJ2-1 16 TRBD2 TRBV7-2 NA TGTGCCAGCAGCTTAATGAGCGGGGGCTATTACAATGAGCAGTTCTTC CASSLMSGGYYNEQFF
TRBJ1-1 13 NA TRBV7-9 NA TGTGCCAGCAGCTTCCGGGAAATCACTGAAGCTTTCTTT CASSFREITEAFF
TRBJ1-1 14 NA TRBV7-8 NA TGTGCCAGCAGCTTACAGAGAGCGGGCACTGAAGCTTTCTTT CASSLQRAGTEAFF
TRBJ2-2 16 TRBD2 TRBV5-4 NA TGTGCCAGCAGCCCTCGCGGGGGCGGGGGGACCGGGGAGCTGTTTTTT CASSPRGGGGTGELFF
TRBJ2-7 13 NA TRBV5-1 once TGCGCCAGCAGTTCAGGGAGGAGCTACGAGCAGTACTTC CASSSGRSYEQYF
TRBJ1-2 13 NA TRBV9 NA TGTGCCAGCAGCGTAGGGGGCGGCTATGGCTACACCTTC CASSVGGGYGYTF